Listed below are T cell receptor beta chains from one sample, sequenced in a study of blood T cells in healthy people across ages. TCRdb processed the 5' RACE reads anew with MiXCR; each CDR3 protein has one entry. The repertoire holds 600,000 to 1,000,000 distinct CDR3 sequences, 25% seen once, with more than 3% in the top ten. These data were also filed under a second study, of T cells of mothers and their children.

Sequenced sample: blood. These receptors were taken from a boy aged 5-17 years in good health. Each CDR3 is given without its conserved first and last residue.

J | V | CDR3
TRBJ2-4 | TRBV5-1 | ASGSGYGAKNIQY
TRBJ2-7 | TRBV20-1 | SARDRVLVTQY
TRBJ2-1 | TRBV27 | ASSTGTPSYNEQF
TRBJ1-2 | TRBV12-3/TRBV12-4 | ASSFETDALSYGYT
TRBJ2-3 | TRBV4-3 | ASRDAAGAGDTQY
TRBJ2-4 | TRBV6-2/TRBV6-3 | ASRAASSGKNIQY
TRBJ2-1 | TRBV27 | ASRLTGLGYNEQF
TRBJ2-1 | TRBV6-2/TRBV6-3 | ASSYSLAGAYNEQF
TRBJ1-1 | TRBV5-1 | ASSLGEKTGAF
TRBJ2-7 | TRBV7-2 | ASSQLAELTYEQY
TRBJ2-1 | TRBV7-9 | ASSLEWSGHYNEQF
TRBJ2-5 | TRBV24-1 | ATSDGGDSGDPLETQY
NA | TRBV20-1 | SALVEKQVVRVYNEQF
TRBJ1-6 | TRBV6-6 | ASNSPGQGNSPLH
TRBJ2-3 | TRBV19 | ASSVSGAGGPAGTQY
TRBJ2-2 | TRBV7-9 | ASSRQGIEAGELF
TRBJ2-4 | TRBV6-5 | ASSYAASGLAKNIQY
TRBJ1-1 | TRBV15 | ATSRDYRGGTEAF
TRBJ1-6 | TRBV19 | ASSLGQGLLH
TRBJ2-7 | TRBV14 | ASSQDFTREQY
TRBJ2-3 | TRBV12-3/TRBV12-4 | ASSFSGGPTDTQY
TRBJ2-5 | TRBV7-2 | ASSTRLAVPQETQY
TRBJ2-4 | TRBV28 | ASSLGQLGVNIQY
TRBJ2-7 | TRBV29-1 | SVVAGLHSYEQY
TRBJ1-4 | TRBV5-5 | ASSLILGTATNEKLF
TRBJ2-2 | TRBV6-6 | ASSPRDRLTGELF
TRBJ1-2 | TRBV7-9 | ASSLEVGQLYGYT
NA | TRBV7-8 | ASSSTGTSLTYEQY
TRBJ1-1 | TRBV12-3/TRBV12-4 | ASSERQVEAF
TRBJ1-3 | TRBV30 | AWSEYSAGNTIY
TRBJ1-1 | TRBV7-3 | ASSLPGENTEAF
TRBJ1-2 | TRBV12-3/TRBV12-4 | ASSNKVLLYGYT
TRBJ1-1 | TRBV20-1 | SAGTGRGFSTEAF